A selection of T cell receptor beta chains follows, all from one sample in a study of OX40 agonist ivuxolimab in advanced cancers. Some clones are missing from TCRdb's copy, which holds only in-frame ones; the method was immunoSEQ multiplex PCR. This table has over 50,000 clones, 80% to 85% appearing once. This specimen was CD4+ or CD8+ T cells sorted from blood, taken in a trial of the OX40 agonist ivuxolimab. The receptors were sampled from an adult with an advanced solid tumor such as melanoma, head and neck, liver or kidney cancer. The CDR3 runs from the conserved cysteine through the conserved F or W. A D gene is named only where the DNA matches it firmly. Expanded clones are given a class, and other clones once, few, many or no size at all.

. | TRBJ1-2 | 9 | TRBV30 | . | TGTGCCTCAACAAATGGCTACACCTTC | CASTNGYTF
. | TRBJ1-3 | 16 | TRBV28 | TRBD1 | TGTGCCAGCAGCTCCCCACAGGGGGCTTCTGGAAACACCATATATTTT | CASSSPQGASGNTIYF
. | TRBJ2-7 | 13 | TRBV15 | . | TGTGCCACCAGCAGGACTTGGGGTGACGAGCAGTACTTC | CATSRTWGDEQYF
once | TRBJ1-6 | 16 | TRBV10-3 | . | TGTGCCATCAGTGAAAACCCTGGACTAAGTCCGACACCCCTCCACTTT | CAISENPGLSPTPLHF
. | TRBJ1-2 | 15 | TRBV6-5 | . | TGTGCCAGCAGTTACTCGGGAGGAAGAGGCTATGGCTACACCTTC | CASSYSGGRGYGYTF
few | TRBJ1-6 | 13 | TRBV14 | . | TGTGCCAGCAGCCAAGATGGGGTCTCACCCCTCCACTTT | CASSQDGVSPLHF
. | TRBJ2-4 | 16 | TRBV14 | . | TGTGCCAGCAGCCAAGATCGGAGGGGGCTGGAAAACATTCAGTACTTC | CASSQDRRGLENIQYF
. | TRBJ2-7 | 14 | TRBV28 | TRBD1 | TGTGCCAGCAGTTTAGAGGTTGCAGGGGGAAAGCAGTACTTC | CASSLEVAGGKQYF
. | TRBJ1-1 | 14 | TRBV6-6 | . | TGTGCCAGCAGTTACGTCCCAGAGAACACTGAAGCTTTCTTT | CASSYVPENTEAFF
. | TRBJ2-7 | 16 | TRBV18 | TRBD2 | TGTGCCAGCTCACCACAGAGTGCGGGGACTACCTACGAGCAGTACTTC | CASSPQSAGTTYEQYF
. | TRBJ2-2 | 16 | TRBV28 | TRBD1 | TGTGCCAGCAATACTCCGGGACAGGGGTCCACCGGGGAGCTGTTTTTT | CASNTPGQGSTGELFF
. | TRBJ2-1 | 15 | TRBV11-1 | TRBD2 | TGTGCCAGCAGCCGGGGGGACGCGGGCATCAATGAGCAGTTCTTC | CASSRGDAGINEQFF
once | TRBJ1-1 | 14 | TRBV7-3 | . | TGTGCCAGCAGCGCCCTGGGGGGGAACACTGAAGCTTTCTTT | CASSALGGNTEAFF
. | TRBJ2-7 | 15 | TRBV9 | . | TGTGCCAGCAGCGTAGGCGGAGCCCAGGGCTACGAGCAGTACTTC | CASSVGGAQGYEQYF
. | TRBJ2-5 | 12 | TRBV5-1 | . | TGCGCCAGCAGCCCAGGTCGGGAGACCCAGTACTTC | CASSPGRETQYF
. | TRBJ2-3 | 16 | TRBV7-9 | TRBD2 | TGTGCCAGCTCCCTGGGGAGCGGGGGGCACACAGATACGCAGTATTTT | CASSLGSGGHTDTQYF
. | TRBJ1-6 | 14 | TRBV7-9 | . | TGTGCCAGCAGCTTAAAAAAGGGTGGATCACCCCTCCACTTT | CASSLKKGGSPLHF
. | TRBJ2-5 | 14 | TRBV28 | . | TGTGCCAGCAGTCCCGCCGGACTACAAGAGACCCAGTACTTC | CASSPAGLQETQYF
. | TRBJ2-6 | 15 | TRBV7-9 | TRBD2 | TGTGCCAGCACCCTGGGGGGGGCTGGGGCCAACGTCCTGACTTTC | CASTLGGAGANVLTF
. | TRBJ1-6 | 14 | TRBV5-4 | TRBD1 | TGTGCCAGCAGCTTGGTCGACAGGGGTTCACCCCTCCACTTT | CASSLVDRGSPLHF
. | TRBJ1-1 | 15 | TRBV7-3 | . | TGTGCCAGCAAACTTGGACAGCTCATGAACACTGAAGCTTTCTTT | CASKLGQLMNTEAFF
. | TRBJ2-7 | 13 | TRBV19 | . | TGTGCCAGTAGTCCTCCCACAGGCTACGAGCAGTACTTC | CASSPPTGYEQYF
. | TRBJ1-1 | 16 | TRBV27 | . | TGTGCCAGCAGTTTAGAGATCAGGGGCCGAGACACTGAAGCTTTCTTT | CASSLEIRGRDTEAFF
. | TRBJ2-7 | 14 | TRBV6-5 | TRBD1 | TGTGCCAGCAGAGATAAGGGGCCATCGAGGACAGGGTACTTC | CASRDKGPSRTGYF
. | TRBJ2-2 | 12 | TRBV5-5 | . | TGTGCCAGCAGCTTGCTACTTGGGGAGCTGTTTTTT | CASSLLLGELFF
. | TRBJ2-3 | 15 | TRBV9 | . | TGTGCCAGCAGCCGGCAGGGGGGAAGCACAGATACGCAGTATTTT | CASSRQGGSTDTQYF
. | TRBJ2-6 | 16 | TRBV4-2 | . | TGTGCCAGCAGCCAAGAAGGGACGGCTGGGGCCAACGTCCTGACTTTC | CASSQEGTAGANVLTF
. | TRBJ1-2 | 15 | TRBV19 | . | TGTGCCAGTATACCCTTGGCAGGCGCCAACTATGGCTACACCTTC | CASIPLAGANYGYTF
once | TRBJ1-4 | 12 | TRBV28 | . | TGTGCCAGCGGCGGGGCTAATGAAAAACTGTTTTTT | CASGGANEKLFF
few | TRBJ1-2 | 12 | TRBV6-5 | . | TGTGCCAGCAGTCCCACCAGGGATGGCTACACCTTC | CASSPTRDGYTF
. | TRBJ2-2 | 15 | TRBV2 | . | TGTGCCAGCAGTGAAGAGGGCGGGGACACCGGGGAGCTGTTTTTT | CASSEEGGDTGELFF